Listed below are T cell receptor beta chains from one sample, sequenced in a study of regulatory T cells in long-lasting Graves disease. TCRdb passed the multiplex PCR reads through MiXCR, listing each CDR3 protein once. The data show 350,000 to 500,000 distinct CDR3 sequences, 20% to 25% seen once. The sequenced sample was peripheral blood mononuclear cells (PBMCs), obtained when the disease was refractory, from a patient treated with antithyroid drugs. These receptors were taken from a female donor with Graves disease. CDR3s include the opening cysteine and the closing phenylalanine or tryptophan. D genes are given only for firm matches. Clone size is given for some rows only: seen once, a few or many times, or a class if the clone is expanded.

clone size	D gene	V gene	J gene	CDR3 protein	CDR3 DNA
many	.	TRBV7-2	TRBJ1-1	CASSLVGVMNTEAFF	TGTGCCAGCAGCTTAGTCGGGGTCATGAACACTGAAGCTTTCTTT
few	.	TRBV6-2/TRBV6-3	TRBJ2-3	CASSSGHSTDTQYF	TGTGCCAGCAGTTCGGGACATAGCACAGATACGCAGTATTTT
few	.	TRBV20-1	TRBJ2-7	CSARDWGTYEQYF	TGCAGTGCTAGAGATTGGGGAACTTACGAGCAGTACTTC
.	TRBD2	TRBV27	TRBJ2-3	CASSTLAGVGDTQYF	TGTGCCAGCAGTACATTAGCGGGAGTTGGAGATACGCAGTATTTT
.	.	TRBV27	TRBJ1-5	CASSFRDADQPQHF	TGTGCCAGCAGCTTCCGGGACGCCGATCAGCCCCAGCATTTT
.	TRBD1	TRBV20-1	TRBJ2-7	CSAMDRDRLSYEQYF	TGCAGTGCTATGGACCGGGACAGGCTGTCCTACGAGCAGTACTTC
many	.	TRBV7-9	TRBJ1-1	CASSPKGNTEAFF	TGTGCCAGCAGCCCCAAGGGGAACACTGAAGCTTTCTTT
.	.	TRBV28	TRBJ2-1	CASSSPDIKAYNGQFF	TGTGCCAGCAGTTCCCCGGACATTAAGGCCTACAATGGGCAGTTCTTC
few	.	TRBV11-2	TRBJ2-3	CASSLVFRTDTQYF	TGTGCCAGCAGCTTAGTCTTTCGTACAGATACGCAGTATTTT
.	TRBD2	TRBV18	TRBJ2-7	CASAGLASYEQYF	TGTGCCAGCGCGGGACTAGCTTCCTACGAGCAGTACTTC
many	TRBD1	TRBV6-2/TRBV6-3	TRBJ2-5	CASSYSTRTGPETQYF	TGTGCCAGCAGTTACTCGACCCGGACAGGGCCGGAGACCCAGTACTTC
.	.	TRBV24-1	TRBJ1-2	CATSDWRAAQGNYGYTF	TGTGCCACCAGTGACTGGCGGGCAGCGCAAGGCAACTATGGCTACACCTTC
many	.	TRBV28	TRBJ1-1	CASRPTSEGTEAFF	TGTGCCAGCAGACCAACCTCCGAGGGGACTGAAGCTTTCTTT
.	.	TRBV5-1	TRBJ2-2	CASSGQTNTGELFF	TGCGCCAGCAGTGGGCAGACGAACACCGGGGAGCTGTTTTTT
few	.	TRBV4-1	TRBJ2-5	CASSHRDGETQYF	TGCGCCAGCAGCCACAGGGATGGAGAGACCCAGTACTTC
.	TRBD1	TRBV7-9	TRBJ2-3	CASSSTDRVWADTQYF	TGTGCCAGCAGCTCCACGGACAGGGTGTGGGCAGATACGCAGTATTTT
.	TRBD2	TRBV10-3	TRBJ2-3	CAISESRAGGNRDTQYF	TGTGCCATCAGTGAGTCAAGAGCGGGAGGGAATAGGGATACGCAGTATTTT
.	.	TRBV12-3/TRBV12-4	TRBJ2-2	CASSWLGSGALGSGELFF	TGTGCCAGCAGTTGGCTTGGGTCTGGGGCTTTGGGGTCCGGGGAGCTGTTTTTT
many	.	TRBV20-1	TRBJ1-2	CSARATRDAAGYTF	TGCAGTGCTAGAGCTACAAGGGACGCAGCTGGCTACACCTTC
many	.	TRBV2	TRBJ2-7	CASSEDLGAKPYEQYF	TGTGCCAGCAGTGAAGATCTGGGGGCAAAACCCTACGAGCAGTACTTC
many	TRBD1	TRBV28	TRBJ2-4	CASSLSRDRVAKNIQYF	TGTGCCAGCAGTTTATCCCGGGACAGGGTTGCCAAAAACATTCAGTACTTC
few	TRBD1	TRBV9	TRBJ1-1	CASSVEGQIGTEAFF	TGTGCCAGCAGCGTAGAGGGACAGATCGGCACTGAAGCTTTCTTT
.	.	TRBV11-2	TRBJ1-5	CASSPRDFNQPQHF	TGTGCCAGCAGCCCGCGGGATTTTAATCAGCCCCAGCATTTT
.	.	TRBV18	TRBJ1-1	CASSPPSQGGPMNTEAFF	TGTGCCAGCTCACCACCCAGCCAGGGAGGGCCGATGAACACTGAAGCTTTCTTT
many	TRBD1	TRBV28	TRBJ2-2	CASSSGQGANTGELFF	TGTGCCAGCAGTTCCGGACAGGGGGCGAACACCGGGGAGCTGTTTTTT